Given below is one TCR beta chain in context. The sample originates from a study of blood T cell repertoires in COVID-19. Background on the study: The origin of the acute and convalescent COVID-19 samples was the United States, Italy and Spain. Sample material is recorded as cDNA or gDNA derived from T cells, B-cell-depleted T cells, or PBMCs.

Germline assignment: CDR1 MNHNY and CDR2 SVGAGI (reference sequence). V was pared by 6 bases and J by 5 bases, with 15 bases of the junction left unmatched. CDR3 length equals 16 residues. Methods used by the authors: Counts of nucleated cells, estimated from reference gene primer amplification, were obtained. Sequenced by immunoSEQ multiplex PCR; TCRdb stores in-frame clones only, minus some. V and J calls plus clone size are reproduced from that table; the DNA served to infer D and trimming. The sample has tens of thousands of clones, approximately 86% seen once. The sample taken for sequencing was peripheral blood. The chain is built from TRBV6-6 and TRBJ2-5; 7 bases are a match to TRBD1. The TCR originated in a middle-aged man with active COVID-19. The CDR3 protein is CASRQQGFLGWETQYF. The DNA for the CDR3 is TGTGCCAGCAGGCAACAGGGGTTCTTAGGGTGGGAGACCCAGTACTTC.